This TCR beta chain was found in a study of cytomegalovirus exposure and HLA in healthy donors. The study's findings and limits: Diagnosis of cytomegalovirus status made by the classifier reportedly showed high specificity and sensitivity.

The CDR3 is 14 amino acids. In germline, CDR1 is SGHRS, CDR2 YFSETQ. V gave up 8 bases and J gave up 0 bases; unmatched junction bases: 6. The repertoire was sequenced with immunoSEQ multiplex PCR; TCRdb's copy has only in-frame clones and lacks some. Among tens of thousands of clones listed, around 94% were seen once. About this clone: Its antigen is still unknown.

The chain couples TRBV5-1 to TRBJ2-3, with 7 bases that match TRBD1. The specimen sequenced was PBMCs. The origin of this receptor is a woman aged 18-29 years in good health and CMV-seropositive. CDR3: CASGRDSSTDTQYF. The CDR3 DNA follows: TGCGCCAGTGGCCGGGACAGTAGCACAGATACGCAGTATTTT.